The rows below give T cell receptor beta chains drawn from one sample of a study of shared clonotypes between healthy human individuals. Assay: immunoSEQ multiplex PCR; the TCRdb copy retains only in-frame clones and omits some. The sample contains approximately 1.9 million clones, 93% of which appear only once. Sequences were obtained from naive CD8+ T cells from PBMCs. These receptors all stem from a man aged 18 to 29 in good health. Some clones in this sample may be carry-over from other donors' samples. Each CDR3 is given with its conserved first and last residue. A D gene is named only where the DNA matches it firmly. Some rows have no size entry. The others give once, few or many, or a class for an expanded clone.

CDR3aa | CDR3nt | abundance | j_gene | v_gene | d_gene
CASSLGLAGVGEQFF | TGTGCCAGCAGCTTAGGCCTAGCGGGAGTCGGTGAGCAGTTCTTC | once | TRBJ2-1 | TRBV11-2 | TRBD2
CASSLSSANEQFF | TGTGCCAGCAGTTTATCCAGCGCGAATGAGCAGTTCTTC | once | TRBJ2-1 | TRBV27 | .
CASSQDGDREDEQYF | TGCGCCAGCAGCCAAGATGGGGACAGGGAGGACGAGCAGTACTTC | . | TRBJ2-7 | TRBV4-3 | TRBD1
CASSLRNEQFF | TGCGCCAGCAGCCTGAGGAATGAGCAGTTCTTC | . | TRBJ2-1 | TRBV4-1 | .
CASSLASESSYEQYF | TGTGCCAGCAGCTTGGCCAGCGAGAGTTCCTACGAGCAGTACTTC | once | TRBJ2-7 | TRBV5-4 | .
CASSEALRGTSYTGELFF | TGTGCCAGCAGTGAAGCGCTTCGGGGGACTAGTTACACCGGGGAGCTGTTTTTT | . | TRBJ2-2 | TRBV2 | TRBD2
CASSAVAGGVSYEQYF | TGTGCCAGCAGCGCCGTAGCGGGAGGCGTCTCCTACGAGCAGTACTTC | . | TRBJ2-7 | TRBV5-6 | TRBD2
CASSSDRGYTF | TGTGCCAGCAGCTCGGACAGAGGCTACACCTTC | . | TRBJ1-2 | TRBV7-9 | .
CASSPGTGPTGYTF | TGTGCCAGCAGTCCCGGGACAGGGCCCACTGGCTACACCTTC | . | TRBJ1-2 | TRBV7-9 | TRBD1
CASSFESGGTYEQYF | TGTGCCAGCAGTTTCGAGTCAGGCGGCACCTACGAGCAGTACTTC | . | TRBJ2-7 | TRBV27 | .
CASSLRGRGSSYEQYF | TGTGCCAGCAGCTTACGAGGGCGGGGGAGCTCCTACGAGCAGTACTTC | . | TRBJ2-7 | TRBV7-6 | TRBD2
CASAGTRSYEQYF | TGTGCCAGCGCCGGGACACGGAGCTACGAGCAGTACTTC | . | TRBJ2-7 | TRBV27 | .
CASSPGTASTDTQYF | TGTGCCAGCTCACCAGGGACAGCGAGCACAGATACGCAGTATTTT | . | TRBJ2-3 | TRBV18 | TRBD1
CASSQRDNTGELFF | TGTGCCAGCAGCCAGCGGGATAACACCGGGGAGCTGTTTTTT | . | TRBJ2-2 | TRBV13 | TRBD2
CASSLWTGGATQYF | TGTGCCAGCAGCCTATGGACAGGGGGCGCGACCCAGTACTTC | . | TRBJ2-5 | TRBV5-8 | TRBD1
CATGGPYDKNIQYF | TGTGCCACCGGGGGACCCTACGACAAAAACATTCAGTACTTC | . | TRBJ2-4 | TRBV5-4 | .
CAWSGQKETQYF | TGTGCCTGGAGTGGACAGAAAGAGACCCAGTACTTC | . | TRBJ2-5 | TRBV30 | .
CASRTGVVEQYF | TGTGCCAGCAGGACAGGGGTCGTCGAGCAGTACTTC | once | TRBJ2-7 | TRBV27 | TRBD1
CASSQDRATHQYF | TGTGCCAGCAGCCAAGATCGGGCAACGCACCAGTACTTC | . | TRBJ2-5 | TRBV14 | .
CASSLAPGLGGTDTQYF | TGTGCCAGCAGCTTAGCGCCAGGGCTGGGGGGTACAGATACGCAGTATTTT | . | TRBJ2-3 | TRBV7-6 | .
CASSDRQGVFAYEQYF | TGCGCCAGCAGTGATCGACAGGGTGTGTTCGCCTACGAGCAGTACTTC | . | TRBJ2-7 | TRBV10-1 | TRBD1
CASSLRQGQEGEQYF | TGTGCCAGCAGCTTACGGCAGGGCCAAGAGGGCGAGCAGTACTTC | . | TRBJ2-7 | TRBV7-9 | .
CASSPWTSTYEQYF | TGTGCCAGCAGCCCATGGACGTCCACCTACGAGCAGTACTTC | . | TRBJ2-7 | TRBV5-6 | .
CASSFVGDAYEQYF | TGTGCCAGCAGTTTTGTAGGGGACGCCTACGAGCAGTACTTC | . | TRBJ2-7 | TRBV28 | .
CASSPNLGRNEQYF | TGTGCCAGCAGCCCGAACCTTGGACGGAACGAGCAGTACTTC | . | TRBJ2-7 | TRBV11-2 | .
CASSQGTGGLYNEQFF | TGTGCCAGCAGCCAAGGGACAGGGGGGCTCTACAATGAGCAGTTCTTC | . | TRBJ2-1 | TRBV7-2 | TRBD1
CASSLAGGPYNEQFF | TGTGCCAGCAGCTTAGCGGGTGGCCCCTACAATGAGCAGTTCTTC | . | TRBJ2-1 | TRBV7-3 | .
CASSLVWDSEYEQYF | TGTGCCAGCAGCTTAGTTTGGGACAGTGAGTACGAGCAGTACTTC | . | TRBJ2-7 | TRBV7-2 | TRBD1
CSVNTGGNTEAFF | TGCAGCGTTAATACAGGGGGAAACACTGAAGCTTTCTTT | . | TRBJ1-1 | TRBV29-1 | TRBD1
CSVGERWAGRDTQYF | TGCAGCGTTGGGGAGAGATGGGCCGGGCGGGATACGCAGTATTTT | . | TRBJ2-3 | TRBV29-1 | .
CASSLGTGNEQFF | TGTGCCAGCAGCTTAGGAACTGGGAATGAGCAGTTCTTC | . | TRBJ2-1 | TRBV13 | .
CASSAAIRETQYF | TGTGCCAGCAGCGCCGCTATTCGAGAGACCCAGTACTTC | . | TRBJ2-5 | TRBV9 | .
CASSGEKGLVDEQFF | TGTGCCAGCAGCGGGGAGAAGGGACTAGTAGATGAGCAGTTCTTC | . | TRBJ2-1 | TRBV5-4 | TRBD2
CASSEGHLNTEAFF | TGCGCCAGCAGCGAGGGACACTTGAACACTGAAGCTTTCTTT | . | TRBJ1-1 | TRBV5-1 | .
CAWRMTVSETQYF | TGTGCCTGGAGAATGACAGTCTCAGAGACCCAGTACTTC | . | TRBJ2-5 | TRBV30 | .
CASSRDSGLYNEQFF | TGCGCCAGCAGCCGGGACAGCGGGCTCTACAATGAGCAGTTCTTC | . | TRBJ2-1 | TRBV4-3 | .
CASSLNGLATGELFF | TGTGCCAGCAGCTTAAATGGACTAGCAACCGGGGAGCTGTTTTTT | . | TRBJ2-2 | TRBV7-3 | TRBD2
CASSPPWGTEAFF | TGTGCCAGCAGTCCCCCGTGGGGCACTGAAGCTTTCTTT | . | TRBJ1-1 | TRBV7-9 | .
CASSEGQQETQYF | TGTGCCAGCAGTGAAGGACAGCAAGAGACCCAGTACTTC | . | TRBJ2-5 | TRBV6-1 | .
CASSETSWDYEQYF | TGTGCCAGCAGTGAAACTAGTTGGGACTACGAGCAGTACTTC | . | TRBJ2-7 | TRBV2 | .
CASSEGTDSRGDTQYF | TGCGCCAGCAGTGAGGGGACAGACTCTCGAGGAGATACGCAGTATTTT | . | TRBJ2-3 | TRBV10-2 | TRBD1
CATSRDRGRNYEQYF | TGTGCCACCAGCAGAGACAGGGGGCGTAACTACGAGCAGTACTTC | . | TRBJ2-7 | TRBV15 | TRBD1
CASSYRGGVMNTEAFF | TGTGCCAGCAGTTACAGGGGGGGCGTTATGAACACTGAAGCTTTCTTT | . | TRBJ1-1 | TRBV6-5 | .
CSASGQTGYTF | TGCAGTGCTAGTGGACAGACCGGCTACACCTTC | . | TRBJ1-2 | TRBV20-1 | .
CASKERTENTEAFF | TGTGCCAGTAAGGAAAGGACAGAGAACACTGAAGCTTTCTTT | . | TRBJ1-1 | TRBV19 | .
CSVRDASYEQYF | TGCAGCGTTCGGGACGCATCCTACGAGCAGTACTTC | once | TRBJ2-7 | TRBV29-1 | .
CASSSPVGGIPRELFF | TGTGCCAGCAGCTCCCCAGTGGGGGGTATACCCCGGGAACTGTTTTTT | . | TRBJ1-4 | TRBV5-5 | .
CASSQVYLTGNEQFF | TGCGCCAGCAGCCAAGTCTATCTGACGGGGAATGAGCAGTTCTTC | . | TRBJ2-1 | TRBV4-1 | .